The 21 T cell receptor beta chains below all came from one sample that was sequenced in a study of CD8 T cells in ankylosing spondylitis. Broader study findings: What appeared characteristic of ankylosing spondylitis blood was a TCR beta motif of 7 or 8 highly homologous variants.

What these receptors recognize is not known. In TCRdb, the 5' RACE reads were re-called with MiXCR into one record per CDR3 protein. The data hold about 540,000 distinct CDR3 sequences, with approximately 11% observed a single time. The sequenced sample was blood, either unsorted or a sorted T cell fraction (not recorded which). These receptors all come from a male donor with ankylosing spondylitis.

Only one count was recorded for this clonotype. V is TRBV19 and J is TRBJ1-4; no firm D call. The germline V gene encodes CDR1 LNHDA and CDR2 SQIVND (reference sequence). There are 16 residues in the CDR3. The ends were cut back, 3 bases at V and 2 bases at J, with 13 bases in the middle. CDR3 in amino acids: CASSISGGVTNEKLFF. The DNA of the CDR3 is TGTGCCAGTAGTATTTCGGGCGGCGTCACTAATGAAAAACTGTTTTTT.

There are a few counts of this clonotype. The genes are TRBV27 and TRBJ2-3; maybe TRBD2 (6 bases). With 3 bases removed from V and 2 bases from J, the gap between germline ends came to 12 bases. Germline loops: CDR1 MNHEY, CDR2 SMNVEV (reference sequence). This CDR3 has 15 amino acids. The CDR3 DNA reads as TGTGCCAGCAGTTTGTCGGAGGGGAACACAGATACGCAGTATTTT. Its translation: CASSLSEGNTDTQYF.

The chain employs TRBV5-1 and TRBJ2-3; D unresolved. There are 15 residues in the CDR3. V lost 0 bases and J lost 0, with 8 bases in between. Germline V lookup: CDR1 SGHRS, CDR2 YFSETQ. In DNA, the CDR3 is TGCGCCAGCAGCTTGGCCTCGGACAGCACAGATACGCAGTATTTT. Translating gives CASSLASDSTDTQYF.

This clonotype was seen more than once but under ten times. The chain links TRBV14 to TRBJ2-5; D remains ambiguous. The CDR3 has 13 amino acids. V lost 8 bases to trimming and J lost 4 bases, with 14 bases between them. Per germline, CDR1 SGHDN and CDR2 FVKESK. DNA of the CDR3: TGTGCCAGCCGGACCGAGTGGGGAGAGACCCAGTACTTC. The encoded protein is CASRTEWGETQYF.

CDR3 nucleotide sequence: TGTGCCAGCAGCTACCGGGGGAGACACAATGAGCAGTTCTTC. Its protein is CASSYRGRHNEQFF. This chain connects TRBV6-5 to TRBJ2-1, with TRBD2 as a possible D gene (6 bases). Trimming shortened V by 6 bases and J by 5 bases, and 14 bases separated the two germline ends. Germline CDR1 is MNHEY and CDR2 is SVGAGI. The CDR3 loop spans 14 amino acids.

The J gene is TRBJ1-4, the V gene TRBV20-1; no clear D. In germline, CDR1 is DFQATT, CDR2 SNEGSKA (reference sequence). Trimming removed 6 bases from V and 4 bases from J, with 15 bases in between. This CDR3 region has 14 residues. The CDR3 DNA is TGCAGTGCCCAAGGAGGAGGGATTAATGAAAAACTGTTTTTT. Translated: CSAQGGGINEKLFF.

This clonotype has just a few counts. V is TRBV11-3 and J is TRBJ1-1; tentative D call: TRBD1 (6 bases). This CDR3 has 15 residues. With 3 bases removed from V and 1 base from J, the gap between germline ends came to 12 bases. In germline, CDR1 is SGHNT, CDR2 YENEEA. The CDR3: CASSFGGGRNTEAFF. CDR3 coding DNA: TGTGCCAGCAGCTTCGGAGGGGGGAGGAACACTGAAGCTTTCTTT.

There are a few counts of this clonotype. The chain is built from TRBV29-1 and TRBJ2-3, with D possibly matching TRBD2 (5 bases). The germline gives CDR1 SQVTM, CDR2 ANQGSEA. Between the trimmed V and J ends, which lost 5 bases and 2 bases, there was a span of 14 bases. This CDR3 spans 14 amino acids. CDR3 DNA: TGCAGCGTTCACGCAGCGGTAAACACAGATACGCAGTATTTT. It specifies CSVHAAVNTDTQYF.

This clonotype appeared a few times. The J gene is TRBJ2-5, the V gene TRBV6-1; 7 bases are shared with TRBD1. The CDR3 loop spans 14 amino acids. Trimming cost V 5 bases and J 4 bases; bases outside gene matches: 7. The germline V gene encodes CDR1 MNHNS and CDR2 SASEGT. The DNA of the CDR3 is TGTGCCAGCAGTCGTCGACAGGGATCAGAGACCCAGTACTTC. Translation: CASSRRQGSETQYF.

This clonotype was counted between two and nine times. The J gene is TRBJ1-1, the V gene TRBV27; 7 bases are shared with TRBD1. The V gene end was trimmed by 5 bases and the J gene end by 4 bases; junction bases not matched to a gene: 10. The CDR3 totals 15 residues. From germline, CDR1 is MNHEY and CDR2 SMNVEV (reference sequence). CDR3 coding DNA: TGTGCCAGCAGTCCCGAGACAGGGAGAGGCACTGAAGCTTTCTTT. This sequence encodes CASSPETGRGTEAFF.

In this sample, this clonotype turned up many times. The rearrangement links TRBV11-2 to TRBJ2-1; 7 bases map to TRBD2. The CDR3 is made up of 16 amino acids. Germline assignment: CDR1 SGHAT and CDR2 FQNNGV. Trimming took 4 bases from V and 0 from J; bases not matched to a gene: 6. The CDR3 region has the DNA TGTGCCAGCAGCTCCGCGAGGACTAGCTCCTACAATGAGCAGTTCTTC. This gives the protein CASSSARTSSYNEQFF.

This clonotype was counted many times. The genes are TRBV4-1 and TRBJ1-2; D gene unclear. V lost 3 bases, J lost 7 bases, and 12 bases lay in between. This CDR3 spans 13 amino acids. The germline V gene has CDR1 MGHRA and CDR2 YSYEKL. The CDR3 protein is CASSQDGWGGYTF. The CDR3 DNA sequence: TGCGCCAGCAGCCAGGATGGGTGGGGTGGCTACACCTTC.

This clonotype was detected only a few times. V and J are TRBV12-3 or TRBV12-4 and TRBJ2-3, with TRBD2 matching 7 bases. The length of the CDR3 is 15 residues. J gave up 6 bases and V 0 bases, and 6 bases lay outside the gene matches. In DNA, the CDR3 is TGTGCCAGCAGTTTAGCGGGAGGGAGTGGGGATACGCAGTATTTT. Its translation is CASSLAGGSGDTQYF.

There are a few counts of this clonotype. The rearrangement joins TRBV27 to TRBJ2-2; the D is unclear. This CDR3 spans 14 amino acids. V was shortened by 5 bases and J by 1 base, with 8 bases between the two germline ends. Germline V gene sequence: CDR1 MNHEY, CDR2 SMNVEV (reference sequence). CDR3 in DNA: TGTGCCAGCAGTGTAACTTGGAACACCGGGGAGCTGTTTTTT. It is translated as CASSVTWNTGELFF.

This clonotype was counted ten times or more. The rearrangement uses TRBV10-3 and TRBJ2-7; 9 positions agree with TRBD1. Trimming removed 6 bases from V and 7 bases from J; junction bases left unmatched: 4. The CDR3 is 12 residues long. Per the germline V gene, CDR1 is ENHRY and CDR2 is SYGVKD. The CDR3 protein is CAIRDRGWEQYF. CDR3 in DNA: TGTGCCATCAGGGACAGGGGATGGGAGCAGTACTTC.

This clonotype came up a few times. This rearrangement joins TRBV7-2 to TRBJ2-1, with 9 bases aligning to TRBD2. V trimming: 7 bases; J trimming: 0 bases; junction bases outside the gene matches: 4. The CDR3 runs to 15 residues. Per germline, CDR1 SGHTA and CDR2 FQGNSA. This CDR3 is CASILSGGSYNEQFF. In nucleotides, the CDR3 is TGTGCCAGCATCCTTAGCGGGGGCTCCTACAATGAGCAGTTCTTC.

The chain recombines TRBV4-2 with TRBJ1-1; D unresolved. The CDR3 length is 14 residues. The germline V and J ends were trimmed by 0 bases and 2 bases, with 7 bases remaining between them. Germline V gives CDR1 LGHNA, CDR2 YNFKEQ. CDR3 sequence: CASSQETQNTEAFF. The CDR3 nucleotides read TGTGCCAGCAGCCAAGAAACTCAAAACACTGAAGCTTTCTTT.

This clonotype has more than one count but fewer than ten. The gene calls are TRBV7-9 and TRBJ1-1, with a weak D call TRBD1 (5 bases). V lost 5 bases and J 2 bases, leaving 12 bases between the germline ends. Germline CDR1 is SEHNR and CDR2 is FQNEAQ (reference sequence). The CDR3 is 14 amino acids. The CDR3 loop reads CASSGGAPNTEAFF. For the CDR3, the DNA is TGTGCCAGCAGCGGGGGAGCACCAAACACTGAAGCTTTCTTT. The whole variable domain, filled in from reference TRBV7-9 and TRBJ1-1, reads DTGVSQNPRHKITKRGQNVTFRCDPISEHNRLYWYRQTLGQGPEFLTYFQNEAQLEKSRLLSDRFSAERPKGSFSTLEIQRTEQGDSAMYLCASSGGAPNTEAFFGQGTRLTVV.

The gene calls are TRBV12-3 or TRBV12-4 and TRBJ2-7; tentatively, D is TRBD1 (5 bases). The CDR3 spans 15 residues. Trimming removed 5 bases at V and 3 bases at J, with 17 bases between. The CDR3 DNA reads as TGTGCCAGCAGTGACAGACTGGGGATAGACTACGAGCAGTACTTC. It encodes CASSDRLGIDYEQYF.

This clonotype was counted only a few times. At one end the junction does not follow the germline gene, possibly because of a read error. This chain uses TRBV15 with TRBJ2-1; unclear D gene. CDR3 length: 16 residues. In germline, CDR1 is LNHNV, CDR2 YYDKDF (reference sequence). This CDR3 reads CATSRVLTYSDNEQFF. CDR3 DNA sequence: TGTGCCACCAGCAGAGTACTGACCTACTCCGACAATGAGCAGTTCTTC.

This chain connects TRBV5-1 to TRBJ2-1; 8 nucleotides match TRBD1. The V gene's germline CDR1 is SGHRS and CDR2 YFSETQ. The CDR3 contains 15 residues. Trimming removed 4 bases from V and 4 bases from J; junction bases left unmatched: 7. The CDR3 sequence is CASSRQTGGYNEQFF. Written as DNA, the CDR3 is TGCGCCAGCAGCCGACAAACAGGGGGATACAATGAGCAGTTCTTC.